The 28 T cell receptor beta chains given below trace back to one sample, sequenced in a study of blood T cell repertoires in COVID-19. TCRdb keeps only in-frame clones here, not all; method: immunoSEQ multiplex PCR. The profile shows some 74,000 clones, approximately 80% of them singletons. What was sequenced was peripheral blood. These receptors came from a woman of 80 years or more with active or convalescent COVID-19.

The chain combines TRBV3-1 (or the pseudogene TRBV3-2) with TRBJ2-6; 9 nucleotides align to TRBD1. Germline V lookup: CDR1 LGHDT, CDR2 YNNKEL (reference sequence). This CDR3 is built from 17 residues. V gave up 1 base and J gave up 2 bases; unmatched junction bases: 3. The CDR3 bases are TGTGCCAGCAGCCAAGGGACAGGGGCTACTGGGGCCAACGTCCTGACTTTC. Its protein product is CASSQGTGATGANVLTF.

The V gene is TRBV15, the J gene TRBJ1-6; D gene ambiguous. V was shortened by 3 bases and J by 0 bases, with 6 bases between the two germline ends. Germline loops: CDR1 LNHNV, CDR2 YYDKDF (reference sequence). This CDR3 region has 15 residues. Here the CDR3 reads CATSRASSYNSPLHF. CDR3 nucleotides: TGTGCCACCAGCAGGGCCAGCTCCTATAATTCACCCCTCCACTTT.

The rearrangement links TRBV21-1 to TRBJ1-5. TRBV21-1 is a documented pseudogene. The CDR3 runs to 15 residues. CDR3 sequence (DNA): TGTGCCAGCAGCAAACGGAGGGTAGGAGCCTGGACCCAGCATTTT. This encodes CASSKRRVGAWTQHF.

The CDR3 DNA follows: TGCGCCAGCAGCTCTACAGGGGGCGCGGACTATGGCTACACCTTC. Protein sequence: CASSSTGGADYGYTF. The V call is TRBV5-1, the J call TRBJ1-2, with 9 bases aligning to TRBD1. Trimming took 3 bases from V and 3 from J; bases not matched to a gene: 6. The germline CDR1 and CDR2 sequences are SGHRS and YFSETQ. The length of the CDR3 is 15 residues.

The CDR3 DNA follows: TGCGCCAGCAGCCAAAAACAGGTAAATTCACCCCTCCACTTT. This translates into CASSQKQVNSPLHF. The chain joins TRBV4-1 to TRBJ1-6; D might be TRBD1 (5 bases). The CDR3 consists of 14 residues. Trimming left V 2 bases short and J 7 bases short, with 9 bases between. From germline, CDR1 is MGHRA and CDR2 YSYEKL.

V gene TRBV5-1 combines with J gene TRBJ1-3, with D possibly TRBD1 on 6 matching bases. This CDR3 is 16 amino acids long. Trimming removed 0 bases at V and 0 bases at J, with 10 bases between. Germline-derived CDR1 and CDR2 are SGHRS and YFSETQ. The CDR3 coding sequence is TGCGCCAGCAGCTTGGGACAGGAAAGCTCTGGAAACACCATATATTTT. It is translated as CASSLGQESSGNTIYF.

The chain recombines TRBV21-1 with TRBJ2-5; the table's D call TRBD2 went unverified against the DNA. TRBV21-1 is a pseudogene locus. The CDR3 contains 17 residues. DNA of the CDR3: TGTGCCAGCAGCAAAGTTGGGCTAGCGGGGTTTCTAGAGACCCAGTACTTC. Its protein is CASSKVGLAGFLETQYF.

This clone appeared once. V and J are TRBV11-2 and TRBJ2-3; 11 bases are a match to TRBD2. Germline values: CDR1 SGHAT, CDR2 FQNNGV. V gave up 6 bases and J gave up 2 bases; unmatched junction bases: 7. The CDR3 runs 16 residues. CDR3: CASRPLAGGPTDTQYF. The CDR3 coding sequence is TGTGCCAGCAGGCCTCTAGCGGGAGGACCCACAGATACGCAGTATTTT.

The table lists this clone with a few counts. The CDR3 loop reads CASSMGGGSTEAFF. The CDR3 bases are TGTGCCAGTAGTATGGGTGGAGGATCCACTGAAGCTTTCTTT. V usage is TRBV19 and J usage is TRBJ1-1; D is unclear. Trimming removed 3 bases from V and 4 bases from J, with 12 bases in between. Germline CDR1 reads LNHDA; CDR2 reads SQIVND (reference sequence). There are 14 residues in the CDR3.

The gene calls are TRBV5-6 and TRBJ2-1; tentatively, D is TRBD1 (6 bases). CDR1 and CDR2 from the germline V gene are SGHDT and YYEEEE. CDR3 length equals 16 residues. V was trimmed by 2 bases and J by 3 bases, leaving 15 bases between them. The CDR3, as DNA: TGTGCCAGCAGCTTAACACAGGGTTCCGTCTACAATGAGCAGTTCTTC. Translated: CASSLTQGSVYNEQFF.

The chain links TRBV5-1 to TRBJ1-4, with D tentatively TRBD1 (6 bases). V lost 2 bases to trimming and J lost 6 bases, with 17 bases between them. CDR1 is SGHRS and CDR2 is YFSETQ in the germline V gene. This CDR3 spans 16 amino acids. CDR3 region: CASSFRPTGSDEKLFF. The CDR3 bases are TGCGCCAGCAGCTTTAGACCGACAGGAAGCGATGAAAAACTGTTTTTT.

This clone was found once. The chain has TRBV28 and TRBJ1-5; 7 positions agree with TRBD1. CDR3 length: 15 amino acids. Per the germline V gene, CDR1 is MDHEN and CDR2 is SYDVKM. The J segment lost 4 bases and the V segment lost 1 base, leaving 4 bases of the junction unmatched. CDR3 in DNA: TGTGCCAGCAGTTTATTCACAGGGGAAAATCAGCCCCAGCATTTT. Protein product: CASSLFTGENQPQHF.

The chain combines TRBV9 with TRBJ2-1; TRBD2 aligns across 8 bases. This CDR3 region has 16 residues. The V gene's germline CDR1 is SGDLS and CDR2 YYNGEE. J gave up 0 bases and V 2 bases, and 4 bases lay outside the gene matches. CDR3 sequence reads: CASSVGGERSYNEQFF. The CDR3 DNA is TGTGCCAGCAGCGTCGGGGGGGAACGCTCCTACAATGAGCAGTTCTTC.

The rearrangement uses TRBV4-3 and TRBJ2-2; 8 positions agree with TRBD1. Germline V gene lookup returns CDR1 LGHNA and CDR2 YSLEER. Trimming at V came to 4 bases and at J to 6 bases, leaving 13 bases not matched to a gene. This CDR3 region has 17 residues. CDR3 in DNA: TGCGCCAGCAGCCGTACGACAGGGGTTCAGATTCCCGGGGAGCTGTTTTTT. Translated, it gives CASSRTTGVQIPGELFF.

This sequence joins TRBV28 and TRBJ1-2; D is perhaps TRBD1 (6 bases). V was cut by 3 bases and J by 7 bases, with 18 bases left in between. The CDR3 is made up of 15 amino acids. Per germline, CDR1 MDHEN and CDR2 SYDVKM. The CDR3 region has the DNA TGTGCCAGCAGTTTGTCGGGGGGCCGGAGGGGTGGCTACACCTTC. Residues: CASSLSGGRRGGYTF.

This chain uses TRBV11-3 with TRBJ2-3, with 7 bases lining up with TRBD2. From germline, CDR1 is SGHNT and CDR2 YENEEA. The CDR3 loop spans 20 amino acids. The V and J ends lost 3 bases and 2 bases, in that order; junction bases with no gene match: 20. The CDR3 region has the DNA TGTGCCAGCAGCTTTGGCTTTCGGCTAGCGGAGGGGCGGGACACAGATACGCAGTATTTT. This sequence encodes CASSFGFRLAEGRDTDTQYF.

This chain connects TRBV27 to TRBJ2-1; the match to TRBD2 covers 8 bases. Per the germline V gene, CDR1 is MNHEY and CDR2 is SMNVEV (reference sequence). CDR3 length: 15 amino acids. After removal of 6 bases from V and 5 bases from J, the junction contained 9 bases not matched to a gene. In DNA form, the CDR3 reads TGTGCCAGCAGAAGAAGCGGGGGACAAAACAATGAGCAGTTCTTC. This encodes CASRRSGGQNNEQFF.

This clone was seen a single time. CDR3 residues: CASSQQGYGNTEAFF. CDR3 nucleotide sequence: TGTGCCAGCAGCCAACAGGGATACGGAAACACTGAAGCTTTCTTT. The V call is TRBV6-5, the J call TRBJ1-1; possibly TRBD1 for D (6 bases). The germline V gene has CDR1 MNHEY and CDR2 SVGAGI. Trimming pared 6 bases from V and 2 bases from J, leaving 16 bases between. This CDR3 region has 15 residues.

This chain connects TRBV19 to TRBJ2-3; 9 bases are shared with TRBD2. Germline V gene data show CDR1 as LNHDA and CDR2 as SQIVND (reference sequence). The CDR3 sequence is 14 residues long. J lost 12 bases, V lost 0 bases, and 7 bases had no gene match. CDR3 residues: CASSIEGGGASQYF. CDR3 in DNA: TGTGCCAGTAGTATAGAGGGCGGGGGGGCCAGTCAGTATTTT. Supplemented by reference TRBV19 and TRBJ2-3, the full variable domain reads DGGITQSPKYLFRKEGQNVTLSCEQNLNHDAMYWYRQDPGQGLRLIYYSQIVNDFQKGDIAEGYSVSREKKESFPLTVTSAQKNPTAFYLCASSIEGGGASQYFGPGTRLTVL.

The chain joins TRBV6-5 to TRBJ2-3, with 15 bases aligning to TRBD2. Per the germline V gene, CDR1 is MNHEY and CDR2 is SVGAGI. The V segment lost 6 bases and the J segment 6 bases; nucleotides outside the gene matches: 4. CDR3 length: 15 residues. Here the CDR3 reads CASSPGTSGRDTQYF. DNA for the CDR3: TGTGCCAGCAGCCCCGGGACTAGCGGGAGGGATACGCAGTATTTT.

The rearrangement links TRBV5-1 to TRBJ2-7; TRBD2 matches 10 bases. The CDR3 is 14 amino acids. J lost 2 bases, V lost 3 bases, and 2 bases had no gene match. Germline loops: CDR1 SGHRS, CDR2 YFSETQ. CDR3 bases: TGCGCCAGCAGCTGGACTAGCGGAACCTACGAGCAGTACTTC. Translating gives CASSWTSGTYEQYF.

The rearrangement links TRBV6-2 or TRBV6-3 to TRBJ1-1; D gene ambiguous. CDR3 length: 16 residues. V gave up 6 bases and J gave up 4 bases, with 21 bases separating them. Germline CDR1 is MNHEY and CDR2 is SVGEGT. CDR3 nucleotide sequence: TGTGCCAGCAGCCCCCCGTCGAGGCCGGAGGGCACTGAAGCTTTCTTT. Its protein is CASSPPSRPEGTEAFF.

This clone was seen once. The chain uses TRBV20-1 and TRBJ2-7; TRBD1 is a possible D gene (5 bases). The CDR3 totals 11 residues. Germline CDR1 and CDR2: DFQATT and SNEGSKA (reference sequence). V dropped 7 bases and J dropped 3 bases, with 10 bases sitting between them. CDR3: CSVTQGYEQYF. The CDR3, as DNA: TGCAGTGTTACGCAGGGCTACGAGCAGTACTTC.

The chain links TRBV6-2 or TRBV6-3 to TRBJ1-6; D perhaps matches TRBD1 (5 bases). This CDR3 region has 17 residues. CDR1 and CDR2 (germline): MNHEY, SVGEGT. Trimming shortened V by 6 bases and J by 9 bases, and 24 bases separated the two germline ends. CDR3 bases: TGTGCCAGCAGCTCTCTCTCGACAGTAGAAGGTACTTCACCCCTCCACTTT. It translates to CASSSLSTVEGTSPLHF.

The rearrangement links TRBV7-2 to TRBJ2-1; 7 bases are shared with TRBD2. The ends lost 1 base at V and 13 bases at J; junction bases unmatched: 7. This CDR3 comprises 13 residues. CDR1 and CDR2 from the germline V gene are SGHTA and FQGNSA. CDR3 in amino acids: CASSLEGRAGQFF. In DNA, the CDR3 is TGTGCCAGCAGCTTAGAAGGGAGGGCGGGCCAGTTCTTC.

V gene TRBV12-3 or TRBV12-4 combines with J gene TRBJ2-3; 8 nucleotides match TRBD1. The CDR3 has 13 residues. The junction had 0 bases not matched to a gene; V was cut back by 6 bases and J by 1 base. The CDR3 reads CASRTGGTDTQYF. The CDR3 nucleotides read TGTGCCAGCAGGACAGGGGGCACAGATACGCAGTATTTT.

This sequence joins TRBV7-3 and TRBJ2-1; D gene ambiguous. Trimming took 0 bases from V and 5 from J, leaving 17 bases between them. The CDR3 is 17 amino acids. Germline V gene lookup returns CDR1 SGHTA and CDR2 FQGTGA. CDR3 coding DNA: TGTGCCAGCAGCTTAACGTTAAACAGCCCTCGGAACAATGAGCAGTTCTTC. The encoded protein is CASSLTLNSPRNNEQFF.

This clone was seen just once. The V and J genes are TRBV30 and TRBJ1-6; 9 nucleotides match TRBD1. Germline lookup yields CDR1 GTSNPN and CDR2 SVGIG (reference sequence). CDR3 size: 14 residues. Trimming cost V 2 bases and J 7 bases; bases outside gene matches: 3. CDR3 DNA: TGTGCCTGGAGTTCAGGACAGGGGAATTCACCCCTCCACTTT. Amino acids: CAWSSGQGNSPLHF.